The text below deals with one T cell receptor beta chain. Its antigen remains unidentified. PCR involved 60 Vbeta and 13 Jbeta primers. Clones were read by immunoSEQ multiplex PCR, and TCRdb kept only the in-frame ones, dropping some. The sample records under 200,000 clones, about 80% being singletons. This specimen belongs to a study of cytomegalovirus exposure and HLA in healthy donors. Looking at the study overall: Previous work identified roughly 120 million unique TCR beta sequences from approximately 190 million T cells. Study-level results: The likely origin of a cluster of highly shared sequence variants was a sequencing artifact. Through in vitro validation, three CMV-associated chains were shown to be specific for CMV antigens.

Germline V gene data show CDR1 as MNHNS and CDR2 as SASEGT. Trimming removed 4 bases at V and 8 bases at J, with 14 bases between. The CDR3 covers 14 residues. The sequencing input was PBMCs. This TCR was recovered from a woman aged 45 to 65 in good health and CMV-seronegative. The J gene is TRBJ1-4, the V gene TRBV6-1, with D uncertain. The CDR3 spells CASSAPARGEKLFF. The CDR3 DNA reads TGTGCCAGCAGTGCGCCGGCTCGAGGGGAAAAACTGTTTTTT.